Following are 25 T cell receptor beta chains from one sample sequenced in a study of beta chain features in type 1 diabetes. Antigens of these TCRs are unknown. Study-wide findings and caveats: In every one of the four CD4+ subsets, TCRB CDR3s were moderately but significantly shorter in Type 1 diabetes patients.

Expressed TCRB transcripts were sequenced because the entire RNA isolate underwent reverse transcription. The method was immunoSEQ multiplex PCR; TCRdb's version includes in-frame clones alone and lacks a portion of them. This table has about 660,000 clones, about 14% appearing once. Sequenced: naive CD4+ T cells from blood. The receptors come from a young man with type 1 diabetes.

The chain couples TRBV6-6 to TRBJ2-7; 7 bases map to TRBD1. The CDR3 extends over 16 amino acids. Trimming removed 4 bases from V and 6 bases from J; junction bases left unmatched: 15. CDR1 is MNHNY, CDR2 SVGAGI, per germline (reference sequence). In DNA form, the CDR3 reads TGTGCCAGCAGTTTTCCCCAGGGGGAGAAGCAGTCCGAGCAGTACTTC. It yields the protein CASSFPQGEKQSEQYF.

This rearrangement joins TRBV5-1 to TRBJ2-3; either TRBD1 or TRBD2 may supply D (5 bases each). V was trimmed by 5 bases and J by 1 base, leaving 14 bases between them. This CDR3 has 15 residues. Germline CDR1 SGHRS, CDR2 YFSETQ. CDR3 sequence: CASSPGPAGTDTQYF. The CDR3 DNA sequence: TGCGCCAGCAGTCCGGGACCGGCGGGCACAGATACGCAGTATTTT.

The rearrangement links TRBV7-9 to TRBJ2-7; D is ambiguous. Trimming stripped 1 base from V and 6 bases from J, with 4 bases between. The CDR3 sequence is 11 residues long. Germline-derived CDR1 and CDR2 are SEHNR and FQNEAQ (reference sequence). CDR3 sequence: CASSLETEQYF. The CDR3 DNA reads TGTGCCAGCAGCTTAGAGACCGAGCAGTACTTC. Drawing the rest from reference TRBV7-9 and TRBJ2-7, the complete variable domain is DTGVSQNPRHKITKRGQNVTFRCDPISEHNRLYWYRQTLGQGPEFLTYFQNEAQLEKSRLLSDRFSAERPKGSFSTLEIQRTEQGDSAMYLCASSLETEQYFGPGTRLTVT.

This clone appeared a few times. This rearrangement joins TRBV7-9 to TRBJ1-4; D unclear. Deletions cut 8 bases from V and 4 bases from J, with 14 bases between. Germline V gene data show CDR1 as SEHNR and CDR2 as FQNEAQ (reference sequence). The CDR3 is 14 residues long. This CDR3 reads CASEPHNVNEKLFF. The CDR3, as DNA: TGTGCCAGCGAACCTCACAATGTTAATGAAAAACTGTTTTTT.

The V call is TRBV29-1, the J call TRBJ2-1; D not resolved. Germline-derived CDR1 and CDR2 are SQVTM and ANQGSEA. V was pared by 3 bases and J by 0 bases, with 15 bases between. This CDR3 is built from 16 residues. The DNA of the CDR3 is TGCAGCGTTGACAATCACTACTCAAACTCCTACAATGAGCAGTTCTTC. This gives the protein CSVDNHYSNSYNEQFF.

This clone was recorded a few times. V gene TRBV5-1 combines with J gene TRBJ2-6; perhaps TRBD1 as D (6 bases). V was cut by 4 bases and J by 4 bases, with 15 bases left in between. Looked up from germline, CDR1 is SGHRS and CDR2 is YFSETQ. The CDR3 extends over 16 amino acids. The CDR3 DNA reads TGCGCCAGCAGCCAGGGACATTCCACGGGGGCCAACGTCCTGACTTTC. Protein: CASSQGHSTGANVLTF.

This chain links TRBV13 with TRBJ1-6; 7 bases match TRBD1. The V segment lost 1 base and the J segment 7 bases; nucleotides outside the gene matches: 4. The germline gives CDR1 PRHDT, CDR2 FYEKMQ (reference sequence). This CDR3 region has 15 residues. The CDR3 protein is CASSLDSRGNSPLHF. The CDR3 DNA is TGTGCCAGCAGCTTAGATAGCAGGGGGAATTCACCCCTCCACTTT. Supplemented by reference TRBV13 and TRBJ1-6, the full variable domain reads AAGVIQSPRHLIKEKRETATLKCYPIPRHDTVYWYQQGPGQDPQFLISFYEKMQSDKGSIPDRFSAQQFSDYHSELNMSSLELGDSALYFCASSLDSRGNSPLHFGNGTRLTVT.

In its sample, this clone was seen a few times. The CDR3 loop reads CASHSEGASQETQYF. Written as DNA, the CDR3 is TGTGCCAGCCACTCGGAGGGGGCCTCACAAGAGACCCAGTACTTC. This chain joins TRBV6-5 and TRBJ2-5; D possibly corresponds to TRBD1 (7 bases). V was trimmed by 8 bases and J by 2 bases, leaving 18 bases between them. Per the germline V gene, CDR1 is MNHEY and CDR2 is SVGAGI. The CDR3 is made up of 15 amino acids.

This clone was detected a few times. V gene TRBV20-1 combines with J gene TRBJ2-3, with D unresolved. This CDR3 contains 11 residues. V was clipped by 1 base and J by 10 bases, with 9 bases between them. Germline-derived CDR1 and CDR2 are DFQATT and SNEGSKA (reference sequence). CDR3 loop: CSARVVASQYF. The CDR3 nucleotides are TGCAGTGCTAGAGTGGTGGCTTCGCAGTATTTT.

As for this clone: Other DNA sequences of this sample code for an identical CDR3. This chain links TRBV5-1 with TRBJ2-5; D may be TRBD2 (6 bases). This CDR3 spans 14 amino acids. Deletions cut 0 bases from V and 2 bases from J, with 8 bases between. The V gene's germline CDR1 is SGHRS and CDR2 YFSETQ. Here the CDR3 DNA reads TGCGCCAGCAGCTTGGCCGGAGGGCAAGAGACCCAGTACTTC. It yields the protein CASSLAGGQETQYF.

The chain uses TRBV4-3 and TRBJ2-3, with a tentative D call TRBD2 (7 bases). V was clipped by 0 bases and J by 6 bases, with 22 bases between them. Germline V lookup: CDR1 LGHNA, CDR2 YSLEER. CDR3 length: 18 amino acids. The CDR3: CASSQDRGGGVASDTQYF. In DNA form, the CDR3 reads TGCGCCAGCAGCCAAGATCGAGGGGGGGGTGTCGCCTCGGATACGCAGTATTTT.

The chain couples TRBV4-1 to TRBJ1-1, with D perhaps matching TRBD1 (6 bases). CDR1 MGHRA and CDR2 YSYEKL come from the germline V gene. The V end was cut by 4 bases, the J end by 2 bases, with 17 bases between. This CDR3 comprises 16 residues. CDR3 sequence (DNA): TGCGCCAGCAGCCCCCTTTGGACAGAGCGAAACACTGAAGCTTTCTTT. This sequence encodes CASSPLWTERNTEAFF.

The chain joins TRBV5-4 to TRBJ2-6; D call uncertain. Germline V gives CDR1 SGHNT, CDR2 YYREEE (reference sequence). The germline V and J ends were trimmed by 0 bases and 1 base, with 5 bases remaining between them. There are 15 residues in the CDR3. CDR3 coding DNA: TGTGCCAGCAGCTTGGTTGAGTCTGGGGCCAACGTCCTGACTTTC. It encodes CASSLVESGANVLTF.

The chain has TRBV15 and TRBJ2-3; D possibly corresponds to TRBD1 (6 bases). Trimming shortened V by 2 bases and J by 5 bases, and 14 bases separated the two germline ends. The germline V gene encodes CDR1 LNHNV and CDR2 YYDKDF (reference sequence). The CDR3 has 15 residues. The CDR3 loop is CATSRRQDLGDTQYF. The CDR3 DNA reads as TGTGCCACCAGCAGAAGACAGGATCTGGGAGATACGCAGTATTTT. Looking up the rest from reference TRBV15 and TRBJ2-3 gives the full variable domain: DAMVIQNPRYQVTQFGKPVTLSCSQTLNHNVMYWYQQKSSQAPKLLFHYYDKDFNNEADTPDNFQSRRPNTSFCFLDIRSPGLGDTAMYLCATSRRQDLGDTQYFGPGTRLTVL.

J is TRBJ1-5 and V is TRBV15; D is undetermined. The CDR3 runs 15 residues. Germline V gene lookup returns CDR1 LNHNV and CDR2 YYDKDF (reference sequence). V lost 0 bases, J lost 3 bases, and 9 bases lay in between. CDR3 amino acids: CATSRDGPFNQPQHF. The CDR3 DNA follows: TGTGCCACCAGCAGAGATGGGCCTTTCAATCAGCCCCAGCATTTT.

This clone was recorded a few times. The CDR3 nucleotides read TGTGCCATCAGTGATTTGGGGGAGCAGTACTTC. Translating gives CAISDLGEQYF. The chain links TRBV10-3 to TRBJ2-7; unclear D gene. The germline gives CDR1 ENHRY, CDR2 SYGVKD. The V and J ends lost 3 bases and 7 bases respectively, with 7 bases between them. This CDR3 contains 11 residues.

This clone was recorded a few times. The chain's CDR3 is CACDPGLANTGELFF. The CDR3 DNA sequence: TGTGCCTGCGACCCGGGGCTCGCGAACACCGGGGAGCTGTTTTTT. The chain links TRBV30 to TRBJ2-2; D possibly uses TRBD1 or TRBD2 (5 bases each). V dropped 6 bases and J dropped 0 bases, with 14 bases sitting between them. Per the germline V gene, CDR1 is GTSNPN and CDR2 is SVGIG (reference sequence). This CDR3 comprises 15 residues.

This clone was counted between two and nine times. This chain joins TRBV18 and TRBJ2-3; TRBD2 might be the D (5 bases). Trimming took off 6 bases at V and 2 bases at J, with 15 bases between the two ends. The CDR3 length is 15 residues. Germline lookup yields CDR1 KGHSH and CDR2 LQKENI. CDR3 sequence: CASSPRSGNTDTQYF. For the CDR3, the DNA is TGTGCCAGCTCTCCCAGGAGCGGCAACACAGATACGCAGTATTTT.

This chain uses TRBV11-2 with TRBJ2-5; 7 bases map to TRBD1. This CDR3 contains 13 residues. The V segment lost 6 bases and the J segment 5 bases; nucleotides outside the gene matches: 6. Germline V gene sequence: CDR1 SGHAT, CDR2 FQNNGV. CDR3 region: CASSTQGMETQYF. As DNA, the CDR3 is TGTGCCAGCAGTACACAGGGGATGGAGACCCAGTACTTC.

This clone has more than one count but fewer than ten. This rearrangement joins TRBV7-9 to TRBJ1-1; D is perhaps TRBD1 (6 bases). CDR3 length: 15 residues. CDR1 SEHNR and CDR2 FQNEAQ come from the germline V gene (reference sequence). V lost 5 bases and J lost 1, with 14 bases in between. CDR3 sequence: CASSLFDRPNTEAFF. The CDR3 nucleotides are TGTGCCAGCAGCCTCTTCGACAGGCCGAACACTGAAGCTTTCTTT.

The J gene is TRBJ2-1, the V gene TRBV13, with 11 positions matching TRBD2. V lost 3 bases to trimming and J lost 4 bases; unmatched junction nucleotides: 8. Germline V CDR1 and CDR2: PRHDT, FYEKMQ (reference sequence). The CDR3 length is 17 residues. The CDR3 spells CASSFSFGTSGYNEQFF. CDR3 in DNA: TGTGCCAGCAGCTTTAGCTTCGGGACTAGCGGATACAATGAGCAGTTCTTC. The entire variable domain, with the rest obtained from reference TRBV13 and TRBJ2-1, is as follows: AAGVIQSPRHLIKEKRETATLKCYPIPRHDTVYWYQQGPGQDPQFLISFYEKMQSDKGSIPDRFSAQQFSDYHSELNMSSLELGDSALYFCASSFSFGTSGYNEQFFGPGTRLTVL.

The chain has TRBV7-2 and TRBJ2-7; no reliable D call. Trimming took off 2 bases at V and 4 bases at J, with 12 bases between the two ends. Germline V gene lookup returns CDR1 SGHTA and CDR2 FQGNSA. The CDR3 runs 14 residues. The CDR3 is CASSLPLAPYEQYF. The CDR3 coding sequence is TGTGCCAGCAGCTTACCCTTGGCGCCTTACGAGCAGTACTTC.

This clone was picked up one time. V is TRBV4-1 and J is TRBJ1-6; TRBD1 matches at 8 bases. The CDR3 is made up of 15 amino acids. Germline V gene data show CDR1 as MGHRA and CDR2 as YSYEKL. The junction had 7 bases not matched to a gene; V was cut back by 3 bases and J by 9 bases. This chain's CDR3 is CASSQQGAAISPLHF. CDR3 sequence (DNA): TGCGCCAGCAGCCAGCAGGGGGCTGCGATTTCACCCCTCCACTTT.

V and J are TRBV5-1 and TRBJ1-4, with 8 positions matching TRBD1. The CDR3 has 15 residues. From germline, CDR1 is SGHRS and CDR2 YFSETQ. The V segment lost 3 bases and the J segment 8 bases; nucleotides outside the gene matches: 9. The CDR3 region is CASSSPSGQGEKLFF. The CDR3 bases are TGCGCCAGCAGCTCGCCCAGTGGACAGGGAGAAAAACTGTTTTTT.

This clone showed up just a few times. The chain couples TRBV9 to TRBJ2-1; 7 positions match TRBD1. The CDR3 has 12 residues. The V and J ends lost 4 bases and 15 bases, in that order; junction bases with no gene match: 10. Germline CDR1 reads SGDLS; CDR2 reads YYNGEE. CDR3 sequence (DNA): TGTGCCAGCAGCCCCCGGGACAGCGGTCCGTTCTTC. Encoded protein: CASSPRDSGPFF.